This TCR beta chain is from a study of tumor-infiltrating lymphocytes in primary liver carcinoma. Across the study: The patients comprised men and women between the ages of 30 and 69 years.

Between roughly 17 and 31 mg of unsorted bulk tissue served as the source from which RNA and DNA were co-extracted. Infection with HBV was chronic in patients; they were treatment-naive. The proportion of viable tumor cells exceeded 75% in every tumor sample. This CDR3 is 12 amino acids long. Germline V gene data show CDR1 as MDHEN and CDR2 as SYDVKM. About this clonotype itself: A read error may account for a junction end that differs from germline.

The template, roughly 550 ng total RNA, yielded TCR beta cDNA made with a constant-region primer. Three nested multiplex PCR rounds, a slightly modified ARM-PCR, produced the libraries for TCR beta. TRBV1-TRBV30 forward primers and a C-beta reverse primer were used in the first two PCR rounds, which each ran for about 10 cycles. In TCRdb, the multiplex PCR reads were re-called with MiXCR into one record per CDR3 protein. Here the sample spans around 22,000 distinct CDR3 sequences, more than 70% being singletons. This chain joins TRBV28 and TRBJ1-5; no definite D call. The sample was liver tumor tissue from sampling region 2. Subset meaning: tumor region T2, inferior pole. This clonotype was sampled from a woman in her 30s with primary liver carcinoma and hepatitis B virus infection. CDR3: CVSSLSRQPQHF. CDR3 nucleotide sequence: TGTGTCAGCAGTTTGAGTCGGCAGCCCCAGCATTTT.